This TCR beta chain was identified during a study of blood T cell repertoires in COVID-19. Overall study: T cells, B-cell-depleted T cells, or PBMCs provided the cDNA or gDNA that served as material.

The trim removed 4 bases at V and 8 bases at J, leaving 16 bases unmatched. Germline V gives CDR1 SGHRS, CDR2 YFSETQ. The CDR3 length is 16 residues. The method was immunoSEQ multiplex PCR; TCRdb's version includes in-frame clones alone and lacks a portion of them. The table includes more than 75,000 clones, over 65% detected once. The V call is TRBV5-1, the J call TRBJ1-2; 8 positions agree with TRBD1. This receptor was taken from a woman in her sixties or seventies with acute or convalescent COVID-19. Sequenced: peripheral blood. CDR3 sequence: CASSPGQGDLSRGYTF. DNA for the CDR3: TGCGCCAGCAGCCCCGGACAGGGTGACCTTTCACGGGGCTACACCTTC.